The 7 T cell receptor beta chains below were found in one sample sequenced in a study of blood T cell repertoires in COVID-19. Repertoires were generated with immunoSEQ multiplex PCR, while TCRdb's copy carries only in-frame clones and drops some. The sample includes around 300,000 clones, 88% of them seen just once. Sequenced sample: peripheral blood. These receptors were collected from a man younger than 30 with active or convalescent COVID-19.

The rearrangement uses TRBV6-5 and TRBJ2-2; 7 nucleotides match TRBD1. The CDR3 has 15 amino acids. Germline V gives CDR1 MNHEY, CDR2 SVGAGI. V was clipped by 2 bases and J by 5 bases; unmatched bases: 5. CDR3 residues: CASSYRGRGTGELFF. CDR3 DNA: TGTGCCAGCAGTTACAGGGGGCGCGGTACCGGGGAGCTGTTTTTT.

This rearrangement joins TRBV5-1 to TRBJ2-7, with 10 bases lining up with TRBD1. CDR1 is SGHRS, CDR2 YFSETQ, per germline. The CDR3 totals 16 residues. The junction had 8 bases not matched to a gene; V was cut back by 2 bases and J by 3 bases. In DNA, the CDR3 is TGCGCCAGCAGCTTAGTTAAGACAGGGGGCGGCTACGAGCAGTACTTC. This encodes CASSLVKTGGGYEQYF.

The chain joins TRBV7-2 to TRBJ2-3; 7 positions match TRBD1. V was pared by 1 base and J by 3 bases, with 7 bases of the junction left unmatched. The CDR3 contains 16 residues. Germline V CDR1 and CDR2: SGHTA, FQGNSA. CDR3 DNA: TGTGCCAGCAGCTTAGGCCAGGGGGTCGGTACAGATACGCAGTATTTT. Translated: CASSLGQGVGTDTQYF.

The rearrangement uses TRBV6-2 or TRBV6-3 and TRBJ1-5; 7 nucleotides line up with TRBD1. V lost 5 bases to trimming and J lost 0 bases; unmatched junction nucleotides: 7. CDR3 length equals 16 residues. Germline CDR1 reads MNHEY; CDR2 reads SVGEGT. The CDR3 DNA reads as TGTGCCAGCAGTCCGGGACAGCTATATAGCAATCAGCCCCAGCATTTT. It encodes CASSPGQLYSNQPQHF.

The V call is TRBV9, the J call TRBJ1-2; 7 bases fit TRBD1. The CDR3 is made up of 16 amino acids. Losses at the gene ends were 0 bases for V and 3 bases for J; bases not matched to a gene: 8. Germline V CDR1 and CDR2: SGDLS, YYNGEE. The CDR3 protein is CASSVDKRGRDYGYTF. CDR3 DNA sequence: TGTGCCAGCAGCGTAGACAAGAGGGGGCGGGACTATGGCTACACCTTC.

The rearrangement uses TRBV9 and TRBJ2-3; 7 bases agree with TRBD2. J lost 4 bases, V lost 3 bases, and 11 bases had no gene match. The CDR3 has 16 residues. Germline-derived CDR1 and CDR2 are SGDLS and YYNGEE. CDR3 sequence reads: CASSEPRFGGSDTQYF. DNA of the CDR3: TGTGCCAGCAGCGAACCCCGGTTCGGGGGGTCAGATACGCAGTATTTT.

The genes are TRBV5-1 and TRBJ1-1; TRBD1 agrees at 10 bases. Germline loops: CDR1 SGHRS, CDR2 YFSETQ. The CDR3 totals 16 residues. V lost 4 bases to trimming and J lost 1 base; unmatched junction nucleotides: 7. CDR3 DNA: TGCGCCAGCAGCGCCGGGACAGGGGTAGGGAACACTGAAGCTTTCTTT. It translates to CASSAGTGVGNTEAFF. Full variable domain (outside the CDR3, taken from reference TRBV5-1 and TRBJ1-1): KAGVTQTPRYLIKTRGQQVTLSCSPISGHRSVSWYQQTPGQGLQFLFEYFSETQRNKGNFPGRFSGRQFSNSRSEMNVSTLELGDSALYLCASSAGTGVGNTEAFFGQGTRLTVV.